The T cell receptor beta chain under discussion was sequenced for a study of blood T cells in healthy people across ages. The study, taken as a whole, reports: Measured against age, TCR beta diversity per million T cells decreased in a roughly linear manner.

It was with a sample-barcoded 5' primer and a J-beta primer mix that a second PCR of roughly 7 to 11 cycles was run. TCRdb recomputed calls from the 5' RACE reads with MiXCR, one row per CDR3 protein. The data show roughly 1.5 million distinct CDR3 sequences, 35% to 45% seen once. The V gene's germline CDR1 is DFQATT and CDR2 SNEGSKA (reference sequence). This CDR3 is 13 amino acids long. This clonotype was counted between two and nine times. Antigen specificity is unknown. The sequenced sample consisted of blood. The chain employs TRBV20-1 and TRBJ2-5; 7 positions match TRBD2. The DNA end lines up better with TRBJ2-7; the J call may be wrong. This sequence was found in a young woman in good health. The CDR3 DNA reads as TGCAGTGCTAGGGTTGCGGGAGCCTACGAGCAGTACTTC. Translation gives CSARVAGAYEQYF.